This T cell receptor (beta chain) came from a study of T cells in Graves' hyperthyroidism and ophthalmopathy (dated 2019 in TCRdb). General notes on the study: Peripheral blood samples were taken at initial diagnosis, before any treatment was given. To identify distinguishing TCR V-J signatures, a discovery cohort of about a hundred patients was used, comprising some 43 with Graves' ophthalmopathy and about 59 with stable Graves' hyperthyroidism. Prospective prediction of ophthalmopathy was tested in an independent validation cohort of 18 to 20 hyperthyroidism patients and some 17 patients who later progressed to ophthalmopathy. The roughly 91 discovery patients were randomly split 7:3 into training and test sets. In about 6 Graves' hyperthyroidism patients, the study also compared T-cell repertoires from thyroid tissue with T-cell repertoires from blood. After sampling, hyperthyroidism patients received methimazole starting at 30 mg daily, and ophthalmopathy patients received high-dose intravenous methylprednisolone. According to the paper, TCR Vbeta CDR3 sequencing was carried out on some 140 peripheral blood samples, which came from around 43 ophthalmopathy, roughly 75 hyperthyroidism and roughly 17 progressor patients.

Results the study describes overall, beyond this receptor: Sample size was not statistically predetermined, and blinding of investigators to group allocation was not performed. Most expanded thyroid clonotypes (frequency above 0.001) were also detected in blood, suggesting blood repertoires may reflect thyroid immune responses. In cross-validation, a model built on a 13 V-J signature told ophthalmopathy apart from stable hyperthyroidism with 87.88% sensitivity and about 81% specificity, and in testing the same model reached 80%/75%. In validation, the model predicted progression to ophthalmopathy a median of roughly 6.2 months before onset, with about 64% sensitivity and roughly 77% specificity.

Ophthalmopathy patients had moderately to severely active disease, with a Clinical Activity Score of 3 or more, a NOSPECS grade of 4 or more, and a disease duration of less than 3 months. Any patient with an uncontrolled infection, another autoimmune disease, pregnancy or lactation was excluded. Diagnoses were based on clinical symptoms, serum thyroxine and TRAb, thyroid ultrasound and orbital computed tomography. Ficoll-Paque density gradient centrifugation was used to isolate PBMCs from approximately 11 ml of fresh peripheral blood. Total RNA was extracted using Trizol reagent, and RNA quality was assessed on an Agilent 2100 Bioanalyzer. CDR1 and CDR2 are read off the germline V gene (reference sequence) as PRHDT and FYEKMQ. The CDR3, from cysteine to phenylalanine, totals 16 residues. The DNA shown is the 48-base CDR3, in frame from base 1. For this chain, trimming is 5 bases at the V end and 9 bases at the J end, and the number of junction bases without a gene match is 11.

The TCR beta CDR3 regions were amplified from the RNA transcripts. A first-round RT-PCR of the TCR CDR3 used the HTBI primer set with the Qiagen OneStep RT-PCR kit. The libraries were constructed in a second round of multiplex PCR and then size-selected and purified. Paired-end sequencing of the libraries was performed with 100 bp reads on an Illumina HiSeq2000. The authors' analysis ran thus. SOAPnuke was used to process the raw data, throwing out any read that contained adapters or uncalled bases, had a mean Phred below 15, or lacked an exact constant-primer or identifier match. High-quality paired reads were merged using COPE v1.2.5, and each unique nucleotide sequence was defined as a clonotype. Clonotypes were aligned to IMGT TRBV, TRBD and TRBJ reference segments using MiTCR v1.1. The analysis included only V-J combinations with a frequency above 0.0001, which together covered 99% to 99.2% of the repertoires. A TCS score was defined as the ratio of F50 (clonal expansion) to E x V (chaos), with BLOSUM62-based TCRdist applied between CDR3 peptides within each V-J. Welch's t-statistics and random forest reduced around 550 V-J features to 10 to 15, which were used in a naive Bayes classifier (R e1071). The Morisita-Horn index was used to measure how similar the thyroid and blood repertoires were. TCRdb redid the processing of the public reads, applying fastp at Q25 and MiXCR, and retained in-frame beta chains. One record per CDR3 amino acid sequence lists the most common genes and DNA. These V and J calls derive from TCRdb rather than the authors' analysis. For this sample there are approximately 600,000 distinct CDR3 sequences; 14% to 15% appear just once. The ten largest clonotypes hold roughly 4.5% of the sample.

A remark on this clonotype: It has no known antigen specificity. No much larger clone is present one base from it, and per-base qualities are unavailable.

The V and J genes are TRBV13 and TRBJ2-1, with 12 bases in between that match TRBD2. This TCR was sampled from a middle-aged woman with Graves' ophthalmopathy. Sequenced input: blood. The DNA is TGTGCCAGCAGCATCCGACTAGCGGGAGATTTTTTTGAGCAGTTCTTC. It translates as CASSIRLAGDFFEQFF. Reference TRBV13 and TRBJ2-1 genes cover what lies past the CDR3, so the full variable domain is AAGVIQSPRHLIKEKRETATLKCYPIPRHDTVYWYQQGPGQDPQFLISFYEKMQSDKGSIPDRFSAQQFSDYHSELNMSSLELGDSALYFCASSIRLAGDFFEQFFGPGTRLTVL.